The rows below give T cell receptor beta chains drawn from one sample of a study of T cells in localized non-small cell lung cancer. Generated by immunoSEQ multiplex PCR, the TCRdb table keeps only in-frame clones and is missing some. The data show approximately 23,000 clones, more than 75% seen once. The material was PBMCs, obtained before any cancer treatment. These TCRs come from a man between 40 and 75 years old with stage II lung adenocarcinoma. Both conserved end residues are part of each CDR3. The order of the fields is D gene, V gene, J gene, clone size, CDR3 DNA, CDR3 protein. A D gene is named only where the DNA matches it firmly. Expanded clones get a size class; other rows say once, few or many, or leave the size out.

d_gene: .; v_gene: TRBV9; j_gene: TRBJ1-3; abundance: .; CDR3nt: TGTGCCAGCAGCGTATCCGGAGGGACTGGAAACACCATATATTTT; CDR3aa: CASSVSGGTGNTIYF
d_gene: .; v_gene: TRBV5-1; j_gene: TRBJ2-1; abundance: .; CDR3nt: TGCGCCAGCAGCCCCGGGACTTCCACCAGGGAGCAGTTCTTC; CDR3aa: CASSPGTSTREQFF
d_gene: .; v_gene: TRBV27; j_gene: TRBJ2-7; abundance: .; CDR3nt: TGTGCCAGCAGTTCGGGGCTCGGGGGTGGAAACGAGCAGTACTTC; CDR3aa: CASSSGLGGGNEQYF
d_gene: .; v_gene: TRBV28; j_gene: TRBJ1-3; abundance: .; CDR3nt: TGTGCCACGGCTGGTAAGACTGGAAACACCATATATTTT; CDR3aa: CATAGKTGNTIYF
d_gene: TRBD1; v_gene: TRBV27; j_gene: TRBJ1-3; abundance: .; CDR3nt: TGTGCCAGTAGGGCAGGGGGTGGAAACACCATATATTTT; CDR3aa: CASRAGGGNTIYF
d_gene: .; v_gene: TRBV7-9; j_gene: TRBJ1-1; abundance: once; CDR3nt: TGTGCCAGCAGCCCCCCCTACCGGGCGGGCATCATGAACACTGAAGCTTTCTTT; CDR3aa: CASSPPYRAGIMNTEAFF
d_gene: .; v_gene: TRBV19; j_gene: TRBJ2-2; abundance: once; CDR3nt: TGTGCCAGTAAAGCACAGGGCGACACCGGGGAGCTGTTTTTT; CDR3aa: CASKAQGDTGELFF
d_gene: .; v_gene: TRBV4-1; j_gene: TRBJ1-1; abundance: few; CDR3nt: TGCGCCAGCAGCCAAGGTTCCACTGAAGCTTTCTTT; CDR3aa: CASSQGSTEAFF
d_gene: .; v_gene: TRBV15; j_gene: TRBJ2-3; abundance: .; CDR3nt: TGTGCCACCAGCAGAGATGAGAGGGGGGCGCAGTATTTT; CDR3aa: CATSRDERGAQYF
d_gene: .; v_gene: TRBV7-9; j_gene: TRBJ1-2; abundance: .; CDR3nt: TGTGCCAGCCAGAGCCTTTATGGCTACACCTTC; CDR3aa: CASQSLYGYTF
d_gene: .; v_gene: TRBV14; j_gene: TRBJ2-1; abundance: .; CDR3nt: TGTGCCAGCAGCCGCAGTTCCCCCTACAATGAGCAGTTCTTC; CDR3aa: CASSRSSPYNEQFF
d_gene: .; v_gene: TRBV5-1; j_gene: TRBJ2-7; abundance: .; CDR3nt: TGCGCCAGCAGCTTGATTGGCGGCAACTACGAGCAGTACTTC; CDR3aa: CASSLIGGNYEQYF
d_gene: .; v_gene: TRBV5-6; j_gene: TRBJ1-1; abundance: .; CDR3nt: TGTGCCACTATTGGGGGGGAGAACACTGAAGCTTTCTTT; CDR3aa: CATIGGENTEAFF
d_gene: TRBD2; v_gene: TRBV6-5; j_gene: TRBJ2-1; abundance: .; CDR3nt: TGTGCCAGCAGACCACTAGCGGGAGTCGATGAGCAGTTCTTC; CDR3aa: CASRPLAGVDEQFF
d_gene: TRBD2; v_gene: TRBV12-5; j_gene: TRBJ2-3; abundance: .; CDR3nt: TGTGCTAGTGGTCCCCGTCGGGTAGCGGGGGGCACAGATACGCAGTATTTT; CDR3aa: CASGPRRVAGGTDTQYF
d_gene: .; v_gene: TRBV10-1; j_gene: TRBJ2-1; abundance: few; CDR3nt: TGCGCCAGCAGCCAGGGGACTATCTACAATGAGCAGTTCTTC; CDR3aa: CASSQGTIYNEQFF
d_gene: TRBD1; v_gene: TRBV2; j_gene: TRBJ1-1; abundance: .; CDR3nt: TGTGCCAGCAGACGGTCCGGGACAGGGATTTTGAACACTGAAGCTTTCTTT; CDR3aa: CASRRSGTGILNTEAFF
d_gene: TRBD2; v_gene: TRBV5-1; j_gene: TRBJ2-1; abundance: few; CDR3nt: TGCGCCAGCAGCCATGGAGGCCTAGCGGGAGGGAAAATTTGGGAGCAGTTCTTC; CDR3aa: CASSHGGLAGGKIWEQFF
d_gene: .; v_gene: TRBV7-9; j_gene: TRBJ2-7; abundance: .; CDR3nt: TGTGCCAGCAGCTTAAGTTTTGGTGGATCCGACGAGCAGTACTTC; CDR3aa: CASSLSFGGSDEQYF
d_gene: TRBD2; v_gene: TRBV5-4; j_gene: TRBJ2-1; abundance: few; CDR3nt: TGTGCCAGCAGCTTGGCCGGGGGGGCCTACAATGAGCAGTTCTTC; CDR3aa: CASSLAGGAYNEQFF
d_gene: .; v_gene: TRBV7-2; j_gene: TRBJ1-5; abundance: .; CDR3nt: TGTGCCAGCAGCCTGACCCCGAATAATCAGCCCCAGCATTTT; CDR3aa: CASSLTPNNQPQHF
d_gene: .; v_gene: TRBV9; j_gene: TRBJ2-7; abundance: .; CDR3nt: TGTGCCAGCAGCCAACGGACAGCTCAATACGAGCAGTACTTC; CDR3aa: CASSQRTAQYEQYF
d_gene: .; v_gene: TRBV6-6; j_gene: TRBJ1-1; abundance: .; CDR3nt: TGTGCCAGCAGTTCTGGAAGGGGGGCTCGGTTT; CDR3aa: CASSSGRGARF
d_gene: .; v_gene: TRBV19; j_gene: TRBJ1-2; abundance: .; CDR3nt: TGTGCCAGTAGTATACGAGGAGATGGCTACACCTTC; CDR3aa: CASSIRGDGYTF